The TCR beta chain under discussion was sequenced for a study of blood T cell repertoires in COVID-19. Study details: Nucleic acid was either cDNA or gDNA, and it came from T cells, B-cell-depleted T cells, or PBMCs.

Enrolled through a virtual design, the participants were between about 18 and 100 years of age and came from 24 US areas. The CDR3 length is 13 residues. Trimming pared 2 bases from V and 0 bases from J, leaving 5 bases between. The germline V gene encodes CDR1 GTSNPN and CDR2 SVGIG (reference sequence). The data were produced by immunoSEQ multiplex PCR, yet TCRdb's version contains in-frame clones alone and is incomplete. The table has approximately 250,000 clones, 88% seen once; the top ten hold around 1.3%. The chain couples TRBV30 to TRBJ1-5; no clear D gene. The sequenced material came from PBMCs or T cells enriched from blood (not recorded which). The sequence was obtained from a woman aged 40 to 50 with acute COVID-19. The DNA of the CDR3 is TGTGCCTGGAGTCAAAATAGCAATCAGCCCCAGCATTTT. This sequence encodes CAWSQNSNQPQHF.